These 14 T cell receptor beta chains originate from one sample sequenced in a study of shared clonotypes between healthy human individuals. As defined, naive CD8 cells were CD45RO-negative and positively selected for CCR7, with terminally differentiated effector memory CD45RA+ cells excluded. Sequencing used immunoSEQ multiplex PCR; TCRdb keeps in-frame clones, though not all of them. Counted here are fewer than 800,000 clones, approximately 90% occurring once; the ten biggest clones make up about 24%. Sequenced material: naive CD8+ T cells sorted from blood. These TCRs come from a young man in good health.

On this clone: Other DNA sequences within the sample encode an identical CDR3. The chain recombines TRBV7-3 with TRBJ2-1, with 10 nucleotides matching TRBD2. V was pared by 2 bases and J by 4 bases, with 2 bases of the junction left unmatched. In germline, CDR1 is SGHTA, CDR2 FQGTGA. The CDR3 spans 15 residues. CDR3 sequence (DNA): TGTGCCAGCAGCTTACTAGCGGGAGTTTACAATGAGCAGTTCTTC. This gives the protein CASSLLAGVYNEQFF.

V is TRBV29-1 and J is TRBJ2-1; 8 nucleotides match TRBD1. J lost 10 bases, V lost 2 bases, and 13 bases had no gene match. The CDR3 extends over 15 amino acids. The V gene's germline CDR1 is SQVTM and CDR2 ANQGSEA. In nucleotides, the CDR3 is TGCAGCGTTGAACGACCGGGACAGGACTGGCTCGAGCAGTTCTTC. It yields the protein CSVERPGQDWLEQFF.

The CDR3 loop is CASNIQGGGVNEQFF. CDR3 bases: TGTGCCAGCAACATACAGGGTGGTGGGGTCAATGAGCAGTTCTTC. This rearrangement joins TRBV9 to TRBJ2-1; D might be TRBD1 (6 bases). CDR3 length equals 15 residues. The V and J ends lost 6 bases and 6 bases respectively, with 19 bases between them. In germline, CDR1 is SGDLS, CDR2 YYNGEE.

This chain uses TRBV5-1 with TRBJ2-5; 11 bases line up with TRBD2. The CDR3 runs to 15 residues. Germline values: CDR1 SGHRS, CDR2 YFSETQ. V shed 0 bases, J shed 5 bases, and the junction held 3 bases outside the gene matches. CDR3: CASSLGLAGLETQYF. DNA of the CDR3: TGCGCCAGCAGCTTGGGACTAGCGGGACTGGAGACCCAGTACTTC.

This clone was observed a single time. This chain connects TRBV12-5 to TRBJ2-1; 8 nucleotides match TRBD1. V lost 6 bases to trimming and J lost 4 bases; unmatched junction nucleotides: 8. The CDR3 length is 15 residues. Germline CDR1 reads LGHNT; CDR2 reads FRNRAP. The DNA of the CDR3 is TGTGCTAGTGGGGGGAGGACAGGGAATTACAATGAGCAGTTCTTC. As protein: CASGGRTGNYNEQFF.

A few counts support this clone. The chain links TRBV30 to TRBJ2-1; TRBD2 agrees at 8 bases. The CDR3 has 14 residues. Germline V CDR1 and CDR2: GTSNPN, SVGIG (reference sequence). V lost 2 bases to trimming and J lost 8 bases; unmatched junction nucleotides: 8. CDR3 sequence: CAWSPSGSAHEQFF. The CDR3 nucleotides read TGTGCCTGGAGTCCAAGCGGGAGTGCCCATGAGCAGTTCTTC.

The chain uses TRBV4-1 and TRBJ2-7; 8 nucleotides agree with TRBD1. Germline assignment: CDR1 MGHRA and CDR2 YSYEKL. The CDR3 runs 17 residues. V gave up 0 bases and J gave up 3 bases; unmatched junction bases: 10. The CDR3: CASSQDPAGGSDYEQYF. The CDR3 nucleotides are TGCGCCAGCAGCCAAGATCCCGCAGGGGGCTCGGACTACGAGCAGTACTTC.

The V gene is TRBV6-6, the J gene TRBJ1-2; D gene unclear. V was pared by 6 bases and J by 4 bases, with 15 bases between. The germline V gene has CDR1 MNHNY and CDR2 SVGAGI (reference sequence). The CDR3 sequence is 14 residues long. CDR3 region: CASREVWPLYGYTF. The DNA for the CDR3 is TGTGCCAGCAGGGAGGTGTGGCCGCTCTATGGCTACACCTTC.

This clone was detected only a few times. The chain carries TRBV27 and TRBJ2-3; D is unclear. Between the trimmed V and J ends, which lost 8 bases and 1 base, there was a span of 10 bases. Germline values: CDR1 MNHEY, CDR2 SMNVEV (reference sequence). The CDR3 is 13 amino acids. The CDR3 protein is CASSRPGTDTQYF. The CDR3, as DNA: TGTGCCAGCTCTAGACCAGGCACAGATACGCAGTATTTT.

This CDR3 reads CASSFDAYNEQFF. CDR3 DNA sequence: TGTGCCAGCAGCTTTGACGCCTACAATGAGCAGTTCTTC. The rearrangement uses TRBV5-6 and TRBJ2-1; no definite D call. Germline V gene data show CDR1 as SGHDT and CDR2 as YYEEEE. The CDR3 has 13 residues. The V and J ends lost 2 bases and 2 bases respectively, with 5 bases between them.

This clone was observed once. The V gene is TRBV7-6, the J gene TRBJ2-1; 7 nucleotides match TRBD2. The V gene's germline CDR1 is SGHVS and CDR2 FNYEAQ. The CDR3 contains 11 residues. The junction had 5 bases not matched to a gene; V was cut back by 5 bases and J by 13 bases. This CDR3 reads CASSLGGTQFF. The CDR3 DNA is TGTGCCAGCAGCCTGGGGGGGACCCAGTTCTTC.

The genes are TRBV28 and TRBJ1-2; weak D call: TRBD1 (5 bases). Trimming cost V 1 base and J 14 bases, with 14 bases left between them. Germline V gene sequence: CDR1 MDHEN, CDR2 SYDVKM. The CDR3 covers 12 residues. The CDR3 bases are TGTGCCAGCAGTTTATTCCGGCGGGGGGAAACCTTC. It is translated as CASSLFRRGETF.

The V call is TRBV4-3, the J call TRBJ2-2; D may match TRBD1 or TRBD2 (5 bases each). Trimming stripped 0 bases from V and 5 bases from J, with 13 bases between. The germline CDR1 and CDR2 sequences are LGHNA and YSLEER. CDR3 length: 16 residues. CDR3 nucleotide sequence: TGCGCCAGCAGCCAAGACCTTATGGGACGGACCGGGGAGCTGTTTTTT. Translation gives CASSQDLMGRTGELFF.

This sequence joins TRBV28 and TRBJ2-1; 7 bases align to TRBD1. This CDR3 is 14 amino acids long. J gave up 8 bases and V 2 bases, and 6 bases lay outside the gene matches. CDR1 is MDHEN and CDR2 is SYDVKM in the germline V gene. CDR3 loop: CASSLNHRGYEQFF. CDR3 coding DNA: TGTGCCAGCAGTTTAAACCACAGGGGCTATGAGCAGTTCTTC.